This T cell receptor beta chain was identified in a study of T cell repertoires in cytomegalovirus infection. Whole-study context: The authors used CMV epitopes that were HLA-C-restricted (recently identified) and HLA-B-restricted (well studied). Signatures in public TCR beta sequences pointed to both CMV infection and matching HLA type.

TCRdb reanalysed the reads using MiXCR and keeps one entry per CDR3 protein. The table lists around 300,000 distinct CDR3 sequences, roughly 21% of them singletons. This clonotype occurred a few times. The antigen is not known. The CDR3 is 12 amino acids. The V gene lost 10 bases and the J gene lost 2 bases, with 12 bases spanning the gap. Per the germline V gene, CDR1 is SEHNR and CDR2 is FQNEAQ (reference sequence). Here the sequenced sample was cultured PBMCs, taken from culture after CMV antigen stimulation. This chain connects TRBV7-9 to TRBJ2-7; a possible D gene is TRBD1 (5 bases). The clonotype was recovered from a human donor in good health (CMV status not recorded). Some clones in this sample may be carry-over from other donors' samples. The CDR3: CATQDTTYEQYF. The CDR3 coding sequence is TGTGCCACCCAGGACACGACCTACGAGCAGTACTTC. The full variable domain, its missing parts supplied by reference TRBV7-9 and TRBJ2-7, is DTGVSQNPRHKITKRGQNVTFRCDPISEHNRLYWYRQTLGQGPEFLTYFQNEAQLEKSRLLSDRFSAERPKGSFSTLEIQRTEQGDSAMYLCATQDTTYEQYFGPGTRLTVT.